Detailed here is one T cell receptor beta chain. As yet, its antigen is unknown. The germline V and J ends were trimmed by 5 bases and 5 bases, with 12 bases remaining between them. The germline V gene encodes CDR1 LNHDA and CDR2 SQIVND (reference sequence). This CDR3 is 13 amino acids long. TCRdb reanalysed the 5' RACE reads using MiXCR and keeps one entry per CDR3 protein. The table has just under 600,000 distinct CDR3 sequences, approximately 13% seen once; the top ten hold around 15%. The data belong to a study of T cells after yellow fever vaccination. Whole-study findings and limits: Overlap between CD4 and CD8 compartments was detected for a small share of clonotypes.

The sample in question was PBMCs, obtained on the day of the yellow fever booster vaccination. This sequence was found in a man aged 25-45 years who received the YFV17D yellow fever vaccine. The V gene is TRBV19, the J gene TRBJ1-1; D may be TRBD1 (6 bases). The CDR3, as DNA: TGTGCCAGTAGTGCGGACAGCCTGACTGAAGCTTTCTTT. As protein: CASSADSLTEAFF.